This T cell receptor beta chain was captured in a study of T cell responses to AZD1222 COVID-19 vaccine. Study-level points and caveats: Variant regions that are unmutated are reportedly the target of nearly half of spike-specific TCRs.

TCRdb's table, derived via immunoSEQ multiplex PCR, lists solely in-frame clones and lacks some. Of over 100,000 clones listed, just over 90% are singletons. About this clone: Its target is not known.

The receptor comes from an adult who received the AZD1222 COVID-19 vaccine. Sequenced here: peripheral blood, sampled 28 days after the second AZD1222 dose.

The CDR3: CASSQEGWNTEAFF. The CDR3 bases are TGCGCCAGCAGCCAAGAGGGGTGGAACACTGAAGCTTTCTTT. V is TRBV4-1 and J is TRBJ1-1; D is unresolved. Germline CDR1 and CDR2: MGHRA and YSYEKL. The CDR3 runs to 14 residues. V was trimmed by 0 bases and J by 1 base, leaving 6 bases between them.